This T cell receptor (beta chain) was sequenced for a study of blood T cell repertoires in COVID-19. Some clones are missing from TCRdb's copy, which holds only in-frame ones; the method was immunoSEQ multiplex PCR. The sample shows 25,000 to 30,000 clones, 85% to 90% of them seen only once. CDR3 length: 13 residues. CDR1 is SGHAT and CDR2 is FQNNGV in the germline V gene. V trimming: 4 bases; J trimming: 7 bases; junction bases outside the gene matches: 5. The sequenced sample consisted of peripheral blood. This chain uses TRBV11-2 with TRBJ1-2; 8 bases are shared with TRBD1. This TCR derives from a man in his 70s with active COVID-19. For the CDR3, the DNA is TGTGCCAGCAGCTCGACAGGGGTTGGTGGCTACACCTTC. It yields the protein CASSSTGVGGYTF.